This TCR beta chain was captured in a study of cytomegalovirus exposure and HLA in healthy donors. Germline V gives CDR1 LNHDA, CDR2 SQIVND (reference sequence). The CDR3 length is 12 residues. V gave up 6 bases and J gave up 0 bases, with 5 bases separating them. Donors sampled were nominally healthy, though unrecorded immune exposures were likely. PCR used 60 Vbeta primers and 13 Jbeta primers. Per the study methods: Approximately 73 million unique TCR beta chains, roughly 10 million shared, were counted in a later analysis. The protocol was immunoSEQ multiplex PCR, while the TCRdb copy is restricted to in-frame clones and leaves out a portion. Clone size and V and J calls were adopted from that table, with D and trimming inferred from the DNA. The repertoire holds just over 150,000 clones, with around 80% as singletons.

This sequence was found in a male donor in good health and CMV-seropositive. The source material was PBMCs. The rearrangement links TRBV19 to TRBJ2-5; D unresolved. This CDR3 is CASSFDQETQYF. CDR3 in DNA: TGTGCCAGTAGCTTTGACCAAGAGACCCAGTACTTC.